Listed here are 25 T cell receptor beta chains from one sample, sequenced in a study of blood T cell repertoires in COVID-19. The protocol was immunoSEQ multiplex PCR, while the TCRdb copy is restricted to in-frame clones and leaves out a portion. The sample consists of 350,000 to 450,000 clones, 70% to 90% of them appearing once. The sample consisted of PBMCs or T cells enriched from blood (not recorded which). These receptors were taken from a woman aged 18-29 years who had been exposed to COVID-19.

This chain connects TRBV5-6 to TRBJ2-5, with D maybe TRBD2 (5 bases). The V and J ends lost 4 bases and 7 bases respectively, with 17 bases between them. This CDR3 is 14 amino acids long. The V gene's germline CDR1 is SGHDT and CDR2 YYEEEE. Here the CDR3 DNA reads TGTGCCAGCAGCCCTAGGACTGATTACGGGACCCAGTACTTC. This sequence encodes CASSPRTDYGTQYF.

The chain couples TRBV30 to TRBJ2-7, with D possibly matching TRBD2 (7 bases). CDR3 length: 15 residues. V was pared by 0 bases and J by 1 base, with 13 bases between. Germline values: CDR1 GTSNPN, CDR2 SVGIG (reference sequence). The CDR3 is CAWSVGGANSYEQYF. CDR3 DNA: TGTGCCTGGAGTGTAGGGGGGGCAAATTCCTACGAGCAGTACTTC. The complete variable domain, with remaining parts taken from reference TRBV30 and TRBJ2-7, reads SQTIHQWPATLVQPVGSPLSLECTVEGTSNPNLYWYRQAAGRGLQLLFYSVGIGQISSEVPQNLSASRPQDRQFILSSKKLLLSDSGFYLCAWSVGGANSYEQYFGPGTRLTVT.

The chain uses TRBV7-8 and TRBJ2-7; TRBD2 is a possible D gene (5 bases). This CDR3 contains 14 residues. From germline, CDR1 is SGHVS and CDR2 FQNEAQ. V lost 1 base and J 6 bases, leaving 13 bases between the germline ends. CDR3 coding DNA: TGTGCCAGCAGCTTAGGGAACGCGAGGGTCGAGCAGTACTTC. It codes for CASSLGNARVEQYF. Together with reference TRBV7-8 and TRBJ2-7, the CDR3 gives the full variable domain: GAGVSQSPRYKVAKRGQDVALRCDPISGHVSLFWYQQALGQGPEFLTYFQNEAQLDKSGLPSDRFFAERPEGSVSTLKIQRTQQEDSAVYLCASSLGNARVEQYFGPGTRLTVT.

The genes are TRBV24-1 and TRBJ2-1, with TRBD2 matching 7 bases. The CDR3 consists of 18 residues. V shed 3 bases and J 6 bases; nucleotides not matched to a gene: 16. Per germline, CDR1 KGHDR and CDR2 SFDVKD. The CDR3: CATSDPWGGTGTTNEQFF. The CDR3 nucleotides read TGTGCCACCAGTGATCCCTGGGGAGGGACCGGGACTACCAATGAGCAGTTCTTC.

The chain carries TRBV30 and TRBJ2-7, with D possibly TRBD1 on 6 matching bases. CDR3 length: 13 amino acids. Trimming cost V 3 bases and J 2 bases, with 11 bases left between them. Germline assignment: CDR1 GTSNPN and CDR2 SVGIG (reference sequence). CDR3 nucleotides: TGTGCCTGGAGATTACAGGGCACCTACGAGCAGTACTTC. Protein: CAWRLQGTYEQYF.

The chain has TRBV4-3 and TRBJ1-4; 8 bases map to TRBD1. Trimming took 0 bases from V and 8 from J; bases not matched to a gene: 8. Germline lookup yields CDR1 LGHNA and CDR2 YSLEER. This CDR3 has 16 amino acids. The CDR3 bases are TGCGCCAGCAGCCAAGAATCCGGACAGGGAAGAGAAAAACTGTTTTTT. The encoded protein is CASSQESGQGREKLFF.

This clone appeared once. The chain has TRBV28 and TRBJ1-5; D is uncertain. Trimming cost V 5 bases and J 0 bases, with 11 bases left between them. Germline CDR1 reads MDHEN; CDR2 reads SYDVKM. The CDR3 has 15 residues. DNA of the CDR3: TGTGCCAGCAGTCTTACACGATATAGCAATCAGCCCCAGCATTTT. Translating gives CASSLTRYSNQPQHF.

The rearrangement joins TRBV15 to TRBJ1-3; D is undetermined. The V end lost 1 base, the J end lost 2 bases, and 15 bases lay between the germline ends. CDR3 length equals 17 residues. In germline, CDR1 is LNHNV, CDR2 YYDKDF (reference sequence). The CDR3 protein is CATSRVFGLGAGNTIYF. The CDR3 bases are TGTGCCACCAGCAGAGTGTTTGGTTTAGGAGCTGGAAACACCATATATTTT.

The gene calls are TRBV10-3 and TRBJ1-6; D remains ambiguous. V lost 6 bases and J 7 bases, leaving 10 bases between the germline ends. This CDR3 spans 13 amino acids. Germline values: CDR1 ENHRY, CDR2 SYGVKD. The CDR3 spells CAIRGSLNSPLHF. The CDR3 nucleotides read TGTGCCATCAGGGGCAGTTTGAATTCACCCCTCCACTTT.

The V call is TRBV27, the J call TRBJ1-1, with 9 bases fitting TRBD1. V lost 4 bases, J lost 4 bases, and 1 base stayed unmatched. In germline, CDR1 is MNHEY, CDR2 SMNVEV (reference sequence). The CDR3 covers 13 residues. CDR3 coding DNA: TGTGCCAGCAGTTGGACAGGGGCCACTGAAGCTTTCTTT. Protein sequence: CASSWTGATEAFF.

The chain has TRBV6-6 and TRBJ2-1; TRBD1 aligns across 11 bases. This CDR3 has 16 amino acids. Losses at the gene ends were 5 bases for V and 1 base for J; bases not matched to a gene: 4. The germline V gene encodes CDR1 MNHNY and CDR2 SVGAGI (reference sequence). The CDR3 here is CASSRGTGGSYNEQFF. In nucleotides, the CDR3 is TGTGCCAGCAGTCGAGGGACAGGGGGTTCCTACAATGAGCAGTTCTTC.

The CDR3 loop reads CAWSVGTPGYTF. The CDR3, as DNA: TGTGCCTGGAGTGTAGGGACACCCGGCTACACCTTC. The rearrangement links TRBV30 to TRBJ1-2; D perhaps matches TRBD1 (6 bases). The CDR3 loop spans 12 amino acids. The germline V and J ends were trimmed by 0 bases and 8 bases, with 10 bases remaining between them. Germline CDR1 and CDR2: GTSNPN and SVGIG (reference sequence).

This chain connects TRBV21-1 to TRBJ2-7; TRBD1 was called by the table and not checked on the DNA. TRBV21-1 is reported as a pseudogene. The CDR3 length is 13 residues. CDR3 loop: CASSADSTYEQYF. CDR3 DNA: TGTGCCAGCTCCGCGGACAGTACCTACGAGCAGTACTTC.

CDR3 bases: TGTGCCTGGAGTGTGGGACAGGAAGCTTTCTTT. It specifies CAWSVGQEAFF. The chain joins TRBV30 to TRBJ1-1; TRBD1 matches at 7 bases. Per the germline V gene, CDR1 is GTSNPN and CDR2 is SVGIG (reference sequence). The V gene end was trimmed by 0 bases and the J gene end by 8 bases; junction bases not matched to a gene: 0. The CDR3 consists of 11 residues.

This clone has a single count. The chain joins TRBV25-1 to TRBJ2-7, with a possible D match to TRBD2 (5 bases). The CDR3 loop spans 17 amino acids. V was shortened by 4 bases and J by 5 bases, with 24 bases between the two germline ends. Looked up from germline, CDR1 is MGHDK and CDR2 is SYGVNS. The CDR3 DNA sequence: TGTGCCAGCAGTGCGGCACCCAACCCCCGGGGTGTGAACGAGCAGTACTTC. As protein: CASSAAPNPRGVNEQYF.

J is TRBJ2-5 and V is TRBV27, with 7 bases fitting TRBD1. Germline V gives CDR1 MNHEY, CDR2 SMNVEV (reference sequence). The CDR3 covers 15 residues. J lost 4 bases, V lost 7 bases, and 12 bases had no gene match. For the CDR3, the DNA is TGTGCCAGCAACCGACAGGGTCGGGATGGAGAGACCCAGTACTTC. Residues: CASNRQGRDGETQYF.

This clone occurred once. The chain couples TRBV13 to TRBJ2-1; tentatively, D is TRBD2 (6 bases). This CDR3 comprises 17 residues. V shed 0 bases and J shed 4 bases, with 16 bases lying between them. Germline V gene lookup returns CDR1 PRHDT and CDR2 FYEKMQ (reference sequence). The CDR3 nucleotides read TGTGCCAGCAGCTTAGGCTGGGGGGTGACACTTTACAATGAGCAGTTCTTC. It translates to CASSLGWGVTLYNEQFF.

CDR3 DNA sequence: TGTGCCAGCAGTTACTCGGACATAGCTAACTATGGCTACACCTTC. Translating gives CASSYSDIANYGYTF. This rearrangement joins TRBV6-5 to TRBJ1-2; D possibly corresponds to TRBD1 (5 bases). Germline V gives CDR1 MNHEY, CDR2 SVGAGI. V was cut by 0 bases and J by 0 bases, with 8 bases left in between. This CDR3 has 15 amino acids.

The chain employs TRBV5-4 and TRBJ2-1; 10 bases agree with TRBD1. There are 16 residues in the CDR3. V shed 2 bases and J 6 bases; nucleotides not matched to a gene: 8. The V gene's germline CDR1 is SGHNT and CDR2 YYREEE (reference sequence). The CDR3 region is CASSFRDRGLGNEQFF. CDR3 coding DNA: TGTGCCAGCAGCTTTCGGGACAGGGGACTTGGCAATGAGCAGTTCTTC. The full variable domain, with the rest looked up from reference TRBV5-4 and TRBJ2-1, is ETGVTQSPTHLIKTRGQQVTLRCSSQSGHNTVSWYQQALGQGPQFIFQYYREEENGRGNFPPRFSGLQFPNYSSELNVNALELDDSALYLCASSFRDRGLGNEQFFGPGTRLTVL.

The rearrangement joins TRBV7-9 to TRBJ1-2; 7 nucleotides match TRBD1. V lost 2 bases, J lost 3 bases, and 9 bases stayed unmatched. The CDR3 is made up of 16 amino acids. Germline V gene sequence: CDR1 SEHNR, CDR2 FQNEAQ (reference sequence). In DNA, the CDR3 is TGTGCCAGCAGCTTATCGTTTCAGGGGGTGGACTATGGCTACACCTTC. It encodes CASSLSFQGVDYGYTF.

This chain joins TRBV2 and TRBJ1-2, with no clear D. Trimming removed 4 bases from V and 8 bases from J, with 14 bases in between. The CDR3 extends over 13 amino acids. Germline CDR1 is SNHLY and CDR2 is FYNNEI. For the CDR3, the DNA is TGTGCCAGCAGTGCGGTCGTAACCTGGGGCTACACCTTC. It yields the protein CASSAVVTWGYTF. Variable domain in full (rest from reference TRBV2 and TRBJ1-2): EPEVTQTPSHQVTQMGQEVILRCVPISNHLYFYWYRQILGQKVEFLVSFYNNEISEKSEIFDDQFSVERPDGSNFTLKIRSTKLEDSAMYFCASSAVVTWGYTFGSGTRLTVV.

This chain uses TRBV10-2 with TRBJ1-1; unclear D gene. Germline values: CDR1 WSHSY, CDR2 SAAADI. This CDR3 has 14 amino acids. V lost 6 bases, J lost 1 base, and 12 bases lay in between. The CDR3 loop reads CASRVEGSNTEAFF. The DNA for the CDR3 is TGCGCCAGCAGGGTGGAGGGTTCGAACACTGAAGCTTTCTTT.

The chain joins TRBV4-1 to TRBJ1-6; TRBD1 might be the D (6 bases). This CDR3 has 18 residues. Trimming took 4 bases from V and 9 from J, leaving 25 bases between them. In germline, CDR1 is MGHRA, CDR2 YSYEKL. This CDR3 reads CASSPLPRQTGIPSPLHF. The CDR3 DNA follows: TGCGCCAGCAGCCCGCTCCCCAGGCAGACAGGCATCCCTTCACCCCTCCACTTT.

V and J are TRBV3-1 (or the pseudogene TRBV3-2) and TRBJ2-7; 10 bases map to TRBD2. Trimming at V came to 3 bases and at J to 3 bases, leaving 5 bases not matched to a gene. The V gene's germline CDR1 is LGHDT and CDR2 YNNKEL (reference sequence). This CDR3 is built from 15 residues. CDR3: CASSHHIAGGYEQYF. DNA of the CDR3: TGTGCCAGCAGCCATCATATAGCGGGAGGCTACGAGCAGTACTTC.

V is TRBV12-3 or TRBV12-4 and J is TRBJ2-1, with a weak D call TRBD1 (6 bases). The CDR3 contains 11 residues. Deletions cut 7 bases from V and 9 bases from J, with 10 bases between. The CDR3 sequence is CASTQGGEQFF. The CDR3 DNA reads as TGTGCCAGCACCCAAGGGGGTGAGCAGTTCTTC.